This entry features one T cell receptor beta chain sequence. The antigen is not known. The sample comes from a study of post-analysis software for immune sequencing data. Overall study: The courses of disease that were included comprised relapsing-remitting, secondary progressive and progressive-relapsing multiple sclerosis. Study findings and constraints: The authors found that F measure strongly co-clustered same-batch samples. Higher frequency in patients than in controls was seen for roughly 5 TRBV segments, with TRBV5-6, TRBV5-1 and TRBV20-1 among them. Controls showed significantly higher normalized Chao1 diversity than did multiple sclerosis patients.

This CDR3 contains 11 residues. Germline-derived CDR1 and CDR2 are SGHTA and FQGNSA. The ends were cut back, 2 bases at V and 10 bases at J, with 8 bases in the middle. Every TCR beta cDNA library bore unique molecular identifiers. Once roughly 1 to 10 million T cells were used, some 500,000 cDNA molecules resulted. One entry per CDR3 protein results from TCRdb running MiXCR on the PCR reads. The sample carries about 500,000 distinct CDR3 sequences, roughly 46% recorded once. Input material: blood. This clonotype was obtained from a girl aged 5 to 17 with multiple sclerosis. The gene calls are TRBV7-2 and TRBJ1-1; D uncertain. CDR3 sequence reads: CASSLLVGAFF. The CDR3 region has the DNA TGTGCCAGCAGCTTATTAGTGGGAGCTTTCTTT. The complete variable domain, with remaining parts taken from reference TRBV7-2 and TRBJ1-1, reads GAGVSQSPSNKVTEKGKDVELRCDPISGHTALYWYRQSLGQGLEFLIYFQGNSAPDKSGLPSDRFSAERTGGSVSTLTIQRTQQEDSAVYLCASSLLVGAFFGQGTRLTVV.